The following is a TCR beta chain sequence with its context. Clones were sequenced by immunoSEQ multiplex PCR, and TCRdb holds only the in-frame ones, with some missing. The sample carries under 95,000 clones, 91% recorded once. The source of the sample is a study of T cell changes during pregnancy in multiple sclerosis. The CDR3 spans 16 residues. Germline V gives CDR1 LNHNV, CDR2 YYDKDF (reference sequence). Trimming removed 1 base from V and 1 base from J, with 11 bases in between. This receptor was identified in a female donor in good health, enrolled as a control in a pregnancy study. V is TRBV15 and J is TRBJ1-5; no clear D. This sample comprised peripheral blood, obtained after pregnancy. The CDR3 here is CATSRGAGSSNQPQHF. DNA for the CDR3: TGTGCCACCAGCAGAGGGGCCGGTTCCAGCAATCAGCCCCAGCATTTT. Based on the CDR3 plus reference TRBV15 and TRBJ1-5, the full variable domain is DAMVIQNPRYQVTQFGKPVTLSCSQTLNHNVMYWYQQKSSQAPKLLFHYYDKDFNNEADTPDNFQSRRPNTSFCFLDIRSPGLGDTAMYLCATSRGAGSSNQPQHFGDGTRLSIL.